These 17 T cell receptor beta chains originate from one sample sequenced in a study of pediatric ulcerative colitis. Here immunoSEQ multiplex PCR was the method, and the copy in TCRdb shows in-frame clones only, minus some. Among about 64,000 clones listed, 70% to 90% were seen once. Material: blood. The receptors shown here come from a boy aged 5-17 years with severe ulcerative colitis.

The J gene is TRBJ2-5, the V gene TRBV7-9, with 11 bases lining up with TRBD2. CDR1 and CDR2 from the germline V gene are SEHNR and FQNEAQ (reference sequence). The CDR3 runs 16 residues. V lost 4 bases, J lost 7 bases, and 11 bases stayed unmatched. The CDR3 DNA follows: TGTGCCAGCAGCTCAATTACTAGCGGGGGCATTAGGACCCAGTACTTC. Amino acid sequence: CASSSITSGGIRTQYF.

The V call is TRBV10-3, the J call TRBJ2-6; D is undetermined. Germline V gene sequence: CDR1 ENHRY, CDR2 SYGVKD. V lost 3 bases to trimming and J lost 0 bases, with 6 bases between them. The CDR3 has 15 amino acids. As DNA, the CDR3 is TGTGCCATCAGTGAATCAGTCTCTGGGGCCAACGTCCTGACTTTC. Translated, it gives CAISESVSGANVLTF.

The chain has TRBV6-5 and TRBJ1-5, with D possibly TRBD1 on 5 matching bases. The CDR3 length is 14 residues. V lost 6 bases and J lost 3, with 12 bases in between. CDR1 MNHEY and CDR2 SVGAGI come from the germline V gene. CDR3 sequence reads: CASSQIGVNQPQHF. In nucleotides, the CDR3 is TGTGCCAGCAGCCAAATAGGGGTCAATCAGCCCCAGCATTTT.

This chain joins TRBV10-2 and TRBJ1-2; TRBD1 matches 7 bases. Per the germline V gene, CDR1 is WSHSY and CDR2 is SAAADI. This CDR3 comprises 15 residues. Trimming removed 0 bases from V and 5 bases from J; junction bases left unmatched: 6. The CDR3 nucleotides read TGCGCCAGCAGTGAGTCGAAGACAGGGAGGTATGGCTACACCTTC. Protein: CASSESKTGRYGYTF.

The rearrangement uses TRBV19 and TRBJ1-1; a weak D match, TRBD1 (5 bases). Trimming left V 6 bases short and J 4 bases short, with 12 bases between. This CDR3 has 13 amino acids. CDR1 is LNHDA, CDR2 SQIVND, per germline (reference sequence). CDR3 amino acids: CASRSGRVTEAFF. The DNA for the CDR3 is TGTGCCAGTAGAAGTGGCAGGGTCACTGAAGCTTTCTTT.

V usage is TRBV5-1 and J usage is TRBJ2-3; TRBD1 agrees at 8 bases. Trimming removed 8 bases from V and 5 bases from J; junction bases left unmatched: 7. Germline V gives CDR1 SGHRS, CDR2 YFSETQ. This CDR3 contains 13 residues. This chain's CDR3 is CASATGDKDTQYF. As DNA, the CDR3 is TGCGCCAGTGCGACAGGGGACAAAGATACGCAGTATTTT.

This clone showed up just a few times. The chain uses TRBV2 and TRBJ1-5, with D perhaps matching TRBD1 (6 bases). The CDR3 has 15 residues. Germline V gene sequence: CDR1 SNHLY, CDR2 FYNNEI. V was shortened by 5 bases and J by 3 bases, with 14 bases between the two germline ends. The CDR3 nucleotides are TGTGCCAGCAGTCCCCGGACAGCAGACAATCAGCCCCAGCATTTT. Protein: CASSPRTADNQPQHF.

The gene calls are TRBV7-2 and TRBJ2-7, with 7 bases that match TRBD2. CDR3 size: 13 residues. Germline CDR1 and CDR2: SGHTA and FQGNSA. V shed 3 bases, J shed 2 bases, and the junction held 1 base outside the gene matches. The CDR3 region is CASSFLAAYEQYF. In DNA, the CDR3 is TGTGCCAGCAGCTTTCTAGCGGCCTACGAGCAGTACTTC.

The CDR3 nucleotides are TGTGCCAGCAGCTCTCCCTATCAGAACACTGAAGCTTTCTTT. Translation gives CASSSPYQNTEAFF. The chain links TRBV7-2 to TRBJ1-1; D is unclear. The CDR3 loop spans 14 amino acids. Trimming cost V 4 bases and J 1 base, with 10 bases left between them. Germline CDR1 and CDR2: SGHTA and FQGNSA.

This chain uses TRBV14 with TRBJ2-1; no firm D call. This CDR3 is 11 amino acids long. CDR1 is SGHDN, CDR2 FVKESK, per germline. Trimming pared 3 bases from V and 4 bases from J, leaving 1 base between. The CDR3 protein is CASSQYNEQFF. In nucleotides, the CDR3 is TGTGCCAGCAGCCAGTACAATGAGCAGTTCTTC.

This rearrangement joins TRBV30 to TRBJ2-1, with 10 bases that match TRBD2. CDR3 length: 15 amino acids. Unmatched junction bases numbered 7, after V lost 0 bases and J lost 8 bases. Germline CDR1 and CDR2: GTSNPN and SVGIG (reference sequence). CDR3 nucleotide sequence: TGTGCCTGGAGTGTGCTAGCGGGAGTTTCGTATGAGCAGTTCTTC. Translating it yields CAWSVLAGVSYEQFF.

The CDR3 nucleotides are TGTGCCAGCAGCTTGTTACTAGCGGGAGGACGAAATGAGCAGTTCTTC. Translating gives CASSLLLAGGRNEQFF. The gene calls are TRBV7-2 and TRBJ2-1; TRBD2 aligns across 12 bases. This CDR3 has 16 residues. Trimming removed 3 bases from V and 7 bases from J; junction bases left unmatched: 7. Germline lookup yields CDR1 SGHTA and CDR2 FQGNSA.

This chain connects TRBV19 to TRBJ1-2; 8 positions match TRBD1. The trim removed 6 bases at V and 8 bases at J, leaving 8 bases unmatched. Germline lookup yields CDR1 LNHDA and CDR2 SQIVND (reference sequence). The length of the CDR3 is 13 residues. CDR3 in DNA: TGTGCCAGTAGGCCCGGGACAGGAAGCGGCTACACCTTC. Amino acid sequence: CASRPGTGSGYTF.

The rearrangement links TRBV7-9 to TRBJ1-1; 11 nucleotides match TRBD1. The trim removed 5 bases at V and 1 base at J, leaving 9 bases unmatched. The germline V gene encodes CDR1 SEHNR and CDR2 FQNEAQ (reference sequence). The CDR3 runs 17 residues. CDR3 coding DNA: TGTGCCAGCAGCCGGGCCGGGACAGGGGGGCCGAACACTGAAGCTTTCTTT. Translating gives CASSRAGTGGPNTEAFF. The full variable domain, rest sourced from reference TRBV7-9 and TRBJ1-1, is DTGVSQNPRHKITKRGQNVTFRCDPISEHNRLYWYRQTLGQGPEFLTYFQNEAQLEKSRLLSDRFSAERPKGSFSTLEIQRTEQGDSAMYLCASSRAGTGGPNTEAFFGQGTRLTVV.

The chain has TRBV18 and TRBJ1-2, with TRBD1 matching over 9 bases. Germline V CDR1 and CDR2: KGHSH, LQKENI. V trimming: 6 bases; J trimming: 6 bases; junction bases outside the gene matches: 8. The CDR3 totals 14 residues. This chain's CDR3 is CASSRDREINGYTF. CDR3 coding DNA: TGTGCCAGCTCCCGGGACAGGGAAATCAATGGCTACACCTTC.

The J gene is TRBJ2-1, the V gene TRBV5-1; D unclear. This CDR3 comprises 12 residues. Germline assignment: CDR1 SGHRS and CDR2 YFSETQ. Between the trimmed V and J ends, which lost 4 bases and 3 bases, there was a span of 5 bases. The CDR3 protein is CASSRDYNEQFF. The CDR3, as DNA: TGCGCCAGCAGCAGGGACTACAATGAGCAGTTCTTC.

This clone was seen a handful of times. The V gene is TRBV7-2, the J gene TRBJ1-2; D is unclear. Trimming removed 5 bases from V and 4 bases from J, with 11 bases in between. In germline, CDR1 is SGHTA, CDR2 FQGNSA. This CDR3 has 13 residues. The CDR3 coding sequence is TGTGCCAGCAGCCCAGTGACCTCCTATGGCTACACCTTC. Amino acids: CASSPVTSYGYTF. The full variable domain, rest sourced from reference TRBV7-2 and TRBJ1-2, is GAGVSQSPSNKVTEKGKDVELRCDPISGHTALYWYRQSLGQGLEFLIYFQGNSAPDKSGLPSDRFSAERTGGSVSTLTIQRTQQEDSAVYLCASSPVTSYGYTFGSGTRLTVV.